The entry below describes one T cell receptor beta chain. The source of the sample is a study of beta chain features in type 1 diabetes. CDR1 SQVTM and CDR2 ANQGSEA come from the germline V gene. The CDR3 is made up of 10 amino acids. Trimming pared 3 bases from V and 8 bases from J, leaving 7 bases between. Expressed TCRB transcripts got sequenced, as all isolated RNA was reverse transcribed. TCRdb's table, derived via immunoSEQ multiplex PCR, lists solely in-frame clones and lacks some. The table lists 200,000 to 250,000 clones, around 68% of them singletons. The receptor comes from a man aged 25 to 40 in good health. V usage is TRBV29-1 and J usage is TRBJ1-2; a possible D gene is TRBD1 (5 bases). Sample: naive CD4+ T cells from blood. For the CDR3, the DNA is TGCAGCGTTGACGACAGCGGCTACACCTTC. Its protein product is CSVDDSGYTF.